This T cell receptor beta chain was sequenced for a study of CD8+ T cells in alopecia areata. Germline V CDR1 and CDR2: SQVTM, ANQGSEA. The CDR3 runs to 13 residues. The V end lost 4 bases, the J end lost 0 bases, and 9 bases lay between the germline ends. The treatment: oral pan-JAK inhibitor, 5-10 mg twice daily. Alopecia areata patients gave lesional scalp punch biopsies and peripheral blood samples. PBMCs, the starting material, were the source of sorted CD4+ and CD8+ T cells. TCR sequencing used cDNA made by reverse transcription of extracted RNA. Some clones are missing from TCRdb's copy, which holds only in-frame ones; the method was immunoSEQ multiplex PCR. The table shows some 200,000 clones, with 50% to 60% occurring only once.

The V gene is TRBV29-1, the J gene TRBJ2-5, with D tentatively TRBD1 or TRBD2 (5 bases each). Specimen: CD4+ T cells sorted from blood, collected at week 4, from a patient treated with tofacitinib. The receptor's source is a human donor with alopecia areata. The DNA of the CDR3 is TGCAGCGTTGGAGGGGCGTACCAAGAGACCCAGTACTTC. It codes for CSVGGAYQETQYF.